These 5 T cell receptor beta chains came from one sample sequenced in a study of beta chain features in type 1 diabetes. The authors reverse transcribed all of the isolated RNA, so sequencing captured expressed TCRB transcripts. Profiled with immunoSEQ multiplex PCR; TCRdb holds only in-frame clones, not every one. The sample holds hundreds of thousands of clones, over 11% seen once. Sequencing used naive CD4+ T cells from blood. All receptors come from a young man in good health.

A few counts support this clone. The chain recombines TRBV25-1 with TRBJ1-2; no definite D call. Trimming took 8 bases from V and 4 from J, leaving 14 bases between them. The CDR3 has 13 residues. Germline V gives CDR1 MGHDK, CDR2 SYGVNS. For the CDR3, the DNA is TGTGCCAGCTCAATTGAGAGATTCTATGGCTACACCTTC. Translated, it gives CASSIERFYGYTF.

A few counts support this clone. This rearrangement joins TRBV30 to TRBJ2-3; D gene ambiguous. Trimming removed 1 base from V and 4 bases from J, with 15 bases in between. The CDR3 sequence is 15 residues long. The V gene's germline CDR1 is GTSNPN and CDR2 SVGIG (reference sequence). The CDR3 DNA sequence: TGTGCCTGGAGTGAGTTAGCCCGAAATGCAGATACGCAGTATTTT. Protein: CAWSELARNADTQYF.

This clone has only a few counts. The chain carries TRBV28 and TRBJ1-2; D might be TRBD1 (6 bases). Germline values: CDR1 MDHEN, CDR2 SYDVKM. Trimming took off 6 bases at V and 3 bases at J, with 14 bases between the two ends. The CDR3 has 14 amino acids. The CDR3 spells CASRATGPHYGYTF. In DNA, the CDR3 is TGTGCCAGCAGGGCGACAGGTCCCCACTATGGCTACACCTTC.

V and J are TRBV7-9 and TRBJ2-3; no clear D. The CDR3 has 13 amino acids. Per germline, CDR1 SEHNR and CDR2 FQNEAQ (reference sequence). V shed 1 base and J shed 8 bases, with 10 bases lying between them. The CDR3 DNA sequence: TGTGCCAGCAGCTTAGATAGAGCCGCTACGCAGTATTTT. This translates into CASSLDRAATQYF.

This clone turned up a few times. The chain employs TRBV18 and TRBJ1-1, with 7 nucleotides matching TRBD1. CDR1 is KGHSH and CDR2 is LQKENI in the germline V gene. The CDR3 sequence is 16 residues long. The J segment lost 4 bases and the V segment lost 3 bases, leaving 11 bases of the junction unmatched. The DNA for the CDR3 is TGTGCCAGCTCACCCAACCCGACAGGGCTCGGCACTGAAGCTTTCTTT. Its protein is CASSPNPTGLGTEAFF.